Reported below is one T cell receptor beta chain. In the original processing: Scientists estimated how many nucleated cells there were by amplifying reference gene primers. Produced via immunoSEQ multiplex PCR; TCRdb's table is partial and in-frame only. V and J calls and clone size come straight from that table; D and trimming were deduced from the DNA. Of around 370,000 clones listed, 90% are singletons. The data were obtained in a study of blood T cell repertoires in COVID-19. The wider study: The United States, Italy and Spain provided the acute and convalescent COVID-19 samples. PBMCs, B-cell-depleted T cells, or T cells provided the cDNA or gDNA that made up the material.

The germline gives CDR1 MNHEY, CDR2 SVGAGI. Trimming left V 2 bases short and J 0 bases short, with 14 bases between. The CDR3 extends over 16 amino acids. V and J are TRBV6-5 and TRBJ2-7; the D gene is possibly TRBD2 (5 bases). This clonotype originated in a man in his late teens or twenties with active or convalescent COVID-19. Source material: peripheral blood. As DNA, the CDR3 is TGTGCCAGCAGTTACAAGGTGGGAGACTACTCCTACGAGCAGTACTTC. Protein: CASSYKVGDYSYEQYF.